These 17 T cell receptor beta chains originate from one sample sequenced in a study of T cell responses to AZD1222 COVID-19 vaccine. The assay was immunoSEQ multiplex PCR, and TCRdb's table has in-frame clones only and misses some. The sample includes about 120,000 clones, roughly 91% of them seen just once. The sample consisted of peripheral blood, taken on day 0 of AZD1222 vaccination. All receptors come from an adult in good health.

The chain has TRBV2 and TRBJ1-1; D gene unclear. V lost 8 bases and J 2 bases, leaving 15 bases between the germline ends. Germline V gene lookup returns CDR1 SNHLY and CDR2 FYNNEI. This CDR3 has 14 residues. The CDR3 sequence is CASPDQRFNTEAFF. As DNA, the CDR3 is TGTGCCAGCCCAGATCAGAGATTCAACACTGAAGCTTTCTTT.

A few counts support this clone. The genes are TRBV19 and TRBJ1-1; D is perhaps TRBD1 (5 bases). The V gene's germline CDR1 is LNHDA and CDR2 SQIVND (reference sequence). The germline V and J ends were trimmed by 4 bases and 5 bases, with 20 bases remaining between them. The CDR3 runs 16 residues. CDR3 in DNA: TGTGCCAGTAGTAACCCCATTGCAGGGATTGGTACTGAAGCTTTCTTT. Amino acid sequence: CASSNPIAGIGTEAFF.

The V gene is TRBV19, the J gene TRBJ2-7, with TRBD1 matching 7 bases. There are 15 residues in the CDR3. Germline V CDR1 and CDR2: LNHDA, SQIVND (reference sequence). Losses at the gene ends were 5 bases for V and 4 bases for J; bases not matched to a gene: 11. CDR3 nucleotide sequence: TGTGCCAGTAGTCACCGACAGGGTGTAGGGTACGAGCAGTACTTC. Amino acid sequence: CASSHRQGVGYEQYF.

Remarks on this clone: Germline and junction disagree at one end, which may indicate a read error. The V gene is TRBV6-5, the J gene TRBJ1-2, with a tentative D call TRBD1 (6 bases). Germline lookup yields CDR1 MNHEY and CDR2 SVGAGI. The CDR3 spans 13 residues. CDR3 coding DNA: TGTGCCAGCAGTTACTCGAACCGGGGGCGGTCGGCCTTC. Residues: CASSYSNRGRSAF.

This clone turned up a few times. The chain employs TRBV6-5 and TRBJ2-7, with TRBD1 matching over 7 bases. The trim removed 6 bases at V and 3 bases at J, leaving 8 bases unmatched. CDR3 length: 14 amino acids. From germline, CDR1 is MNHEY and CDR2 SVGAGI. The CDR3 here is CASSRDREIYEQYF. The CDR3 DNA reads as TGTGCCAGCAGCCGCGACAGGGAGATCTACGAGCAGTACTTC.

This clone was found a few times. CDR3 DNA: TGTGCCAGCAGCGCCAGGGACAGCTACGAGCAGTACTTC. Translated, it gives CASSARDSYEQYF. The chain has TRBV9 and TRBJ2-7; 7 nucleotides align to TRBD1. The germline V gene encodes CDR1 SGDLS and CDR2 YYNGEE. V shed 3 bases, J shed 3 bases, and the junction held 3 bases outside the gene matches. The CDR3 runs 13 residues.

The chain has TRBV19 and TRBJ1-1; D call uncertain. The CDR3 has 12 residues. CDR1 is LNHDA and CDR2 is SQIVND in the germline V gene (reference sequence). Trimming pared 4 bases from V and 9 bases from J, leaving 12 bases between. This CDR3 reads CASSNPNGKAFF. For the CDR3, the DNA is TGTGCCAGTAGTAACCCAAATGGGAAAGCTTTCTTT.

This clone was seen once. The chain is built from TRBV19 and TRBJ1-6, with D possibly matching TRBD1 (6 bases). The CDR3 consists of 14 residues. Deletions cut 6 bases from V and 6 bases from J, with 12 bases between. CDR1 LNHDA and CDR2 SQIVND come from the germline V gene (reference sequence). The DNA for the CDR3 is TGTGCCAGTAGGCTACAGGGATCTAATTCACCCCTCCACTTT. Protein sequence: CASRLQGSNSPLHF.

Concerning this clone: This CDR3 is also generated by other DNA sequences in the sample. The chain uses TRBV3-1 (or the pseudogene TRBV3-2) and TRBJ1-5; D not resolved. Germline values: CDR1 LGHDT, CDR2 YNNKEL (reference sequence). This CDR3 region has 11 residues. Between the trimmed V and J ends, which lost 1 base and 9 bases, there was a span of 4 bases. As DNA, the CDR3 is TGTGCCAGCAGCCAAGGGGGGCCCCAGCATTTT. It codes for CASSQGGPQHF.

The CDR3 loop is CASSPGTGGGGYTF. The CDR3 bases are TGTGCCAGCAGTCCCGGGACAGGGGGTGGTGGCTACACCTTC. The genes are TRBV2 and TRBJ1-2; 11 bases match TRBD1. The CDR3 is 14 amino acids. Per germline, CDR1 SNHLY and CDR2 FYNNEI. Trimming cost V 5 bases and J 7 bases; bases outside gene matches: 6.

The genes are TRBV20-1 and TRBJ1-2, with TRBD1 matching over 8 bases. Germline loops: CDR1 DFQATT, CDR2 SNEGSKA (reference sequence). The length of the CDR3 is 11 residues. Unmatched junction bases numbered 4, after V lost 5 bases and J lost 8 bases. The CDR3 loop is CSAETGEGYTF. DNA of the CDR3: TGCAGTGCTGAGACAGGGGAGGGCTACACCTTC.

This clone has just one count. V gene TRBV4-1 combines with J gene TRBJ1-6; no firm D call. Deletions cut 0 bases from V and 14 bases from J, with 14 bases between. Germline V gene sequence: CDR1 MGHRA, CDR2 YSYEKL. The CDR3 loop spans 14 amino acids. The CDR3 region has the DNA TGCGCCAGCAGCCAAGATCGACTGGGGTGGGCCCTCCACTTT. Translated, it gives CASSQDRLGWALHF.

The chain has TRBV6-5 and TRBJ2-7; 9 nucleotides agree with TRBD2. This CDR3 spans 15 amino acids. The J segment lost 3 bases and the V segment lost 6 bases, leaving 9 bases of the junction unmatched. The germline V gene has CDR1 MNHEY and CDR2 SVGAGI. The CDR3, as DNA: TGTGCCAGCAGACTCAGCGGGGGGCCTTACTACGAGCAGTACTTC. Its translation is CASRLSGGPYYEQYF.

CDR3 in DNA: TGTGCCAGCAGCCATGGACTAGCGGGGGGGCATGAGCAGTTCTTC. This translates into CASSHGLAGGHEQFF. The chain combines TRBV4-2 with TRBJ2-1; TRBD2 agrees at 15 bases. V was pared by 3 bases and J by 8 bases, with 2 bases of the junction left unmatched. This CDR3 comprises 15 residues. Germline V lookup: CDR1 LGHNA, CDR2 YNFKEQ.

CDR3 residues: CASSDGTGIYGYTF. The DNA of the CDR3 is TGTGCCAGCAGTGATGGGACAGGCATCTATGGCTACACCTTC. This rearrangement joins TRBV6-1 to TRBJ1-2, with 8 bases matching TRBD1. CDR1 and CDR2 from the germline V gene are MNHNS and SASEGT. V gave up 3 bases and J gave up 4 bases; unmatched junction bases: 4. This CDR3 region has 14 residues.

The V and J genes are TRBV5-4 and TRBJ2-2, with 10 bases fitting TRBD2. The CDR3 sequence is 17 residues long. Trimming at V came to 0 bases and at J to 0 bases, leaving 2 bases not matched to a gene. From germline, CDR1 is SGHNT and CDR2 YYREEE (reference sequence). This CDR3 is CASSLAAGGPNTGELFF. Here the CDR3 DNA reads TGTGCCAGCAGCTTGGCAGCGGGGGGGCCGAACACCGGGGAGCTGTTTTTT.

The CDR3 sequence is CASNPGRMTDTQYF. In nucleotides, the CDR3 is TGTGCCAGTAACCCTGGTAGGATGACAGATACGCAGTATTTT. V is TRBV19 and J is TRBJ2-3; D unclear. Germline CDR1 and CDR2: LNHDA and SQIVND (reference sequence). The CDR3 spans 14 residues. Trimming left V 7 bases short and J 3 bases short, with 14 bases between.